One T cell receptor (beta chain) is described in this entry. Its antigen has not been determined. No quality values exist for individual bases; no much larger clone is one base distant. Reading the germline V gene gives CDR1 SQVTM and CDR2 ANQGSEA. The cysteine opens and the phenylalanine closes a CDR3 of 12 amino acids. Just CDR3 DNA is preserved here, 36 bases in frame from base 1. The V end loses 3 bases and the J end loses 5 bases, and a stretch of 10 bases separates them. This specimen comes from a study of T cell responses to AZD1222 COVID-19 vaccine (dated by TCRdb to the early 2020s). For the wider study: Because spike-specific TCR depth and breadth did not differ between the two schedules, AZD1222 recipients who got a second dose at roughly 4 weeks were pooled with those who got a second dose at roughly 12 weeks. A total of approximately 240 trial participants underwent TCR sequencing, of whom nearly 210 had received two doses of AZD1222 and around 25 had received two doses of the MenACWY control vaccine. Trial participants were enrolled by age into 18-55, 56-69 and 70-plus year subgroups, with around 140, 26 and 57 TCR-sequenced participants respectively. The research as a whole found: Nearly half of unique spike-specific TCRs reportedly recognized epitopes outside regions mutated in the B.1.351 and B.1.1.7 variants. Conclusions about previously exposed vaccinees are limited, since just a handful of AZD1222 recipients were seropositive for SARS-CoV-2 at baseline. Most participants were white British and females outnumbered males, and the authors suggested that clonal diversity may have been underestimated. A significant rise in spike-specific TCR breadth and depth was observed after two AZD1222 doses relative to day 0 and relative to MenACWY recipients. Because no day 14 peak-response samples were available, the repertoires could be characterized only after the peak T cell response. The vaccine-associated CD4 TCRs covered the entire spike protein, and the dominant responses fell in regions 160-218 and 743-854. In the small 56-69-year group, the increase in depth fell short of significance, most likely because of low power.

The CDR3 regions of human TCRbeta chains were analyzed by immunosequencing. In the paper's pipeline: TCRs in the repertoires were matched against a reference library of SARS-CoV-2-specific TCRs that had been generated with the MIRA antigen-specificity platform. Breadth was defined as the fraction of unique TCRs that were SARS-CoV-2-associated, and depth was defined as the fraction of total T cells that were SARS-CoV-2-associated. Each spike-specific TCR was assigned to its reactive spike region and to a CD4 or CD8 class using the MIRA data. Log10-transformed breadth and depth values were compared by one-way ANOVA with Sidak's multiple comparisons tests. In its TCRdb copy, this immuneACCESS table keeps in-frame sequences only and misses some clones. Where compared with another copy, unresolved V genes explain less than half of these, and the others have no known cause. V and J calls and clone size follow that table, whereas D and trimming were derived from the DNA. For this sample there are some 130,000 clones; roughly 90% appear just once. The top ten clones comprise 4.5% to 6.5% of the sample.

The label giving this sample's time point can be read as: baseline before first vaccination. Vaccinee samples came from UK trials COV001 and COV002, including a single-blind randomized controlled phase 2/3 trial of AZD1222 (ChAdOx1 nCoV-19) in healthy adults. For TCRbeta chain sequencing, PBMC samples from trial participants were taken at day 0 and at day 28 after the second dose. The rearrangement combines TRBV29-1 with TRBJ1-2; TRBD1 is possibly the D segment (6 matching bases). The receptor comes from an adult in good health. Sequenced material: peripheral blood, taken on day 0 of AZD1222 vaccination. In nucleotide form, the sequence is TGCAGCGTTGAGGACAGATTATATGGCTACACCTTC. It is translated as CSVEDRLYGYTF.